This is a list of T cell receptor beta chains from one sample in a study of cytomegalovirus exposure and HLA in healthy donors. Only in-frame clones appear in the TCRdb table, and some are missing; sequencing was by immunoSEQ multiplex PCR. The sample includes under 200,000 clones, approximately 76% seen only once; the top ten take 1.3% to 1.5%. Sequenced material: PBMCs. Receptors originate from a man aged 55 to 70 in good health and CMV-seronegative. Both conserved end residues are part of each CDR3. The D gene is left open where the match is weak. For some rows the clone size is stated as once, few or many, or as a class when expanded; others skip it.

d_gene	v_gene	j_gene	abundance	CDR3nt	CDR3aa
.	TRBV7-3	TRBJ2-5	.	TGTGTCAGCAGCTTAACGGGCCGACGAAGCCAAGAGACCCAGTACTTC	CVSSLTGRRSQETQYF
.	TRBV7-8	TRBJ2-5	.	TGTGCCAGCAGCACGACGAGGACCTCCCGGGGAGAGACCCAGTACTTC	CASSTTRTSRGETQYF
.	TRBV19	TRBJ1-6	.	TGTGCCAGTAGCCACCCCCGGGACTCCCTTAATTCACCCCTCCACTTT	CASSHPRDSLNSPLHF
.	TRBV6-4	TRBJ2-3	few	TGTGCCAGCAGTGACTCGGAGACAGATACGCAGTATTTT	CASSDSETDTQYF
.	TRBV28	TRBJ2-7	.	TGTGCCAGCAGTTTACAGGACATAGCCTACGAGCAGTACTTC	CASSLQDIAYEQYF
TRBD1	TRBV18	TRBJ2-6	.	TGTGCCAGCTCACTGATAGACAGGGGGCAACACTCTGGGGCCAACGTCCTGACTTTC	CASSLIDRGQHSGANVLTF
.	TRBV5-1	TRBJ1-2	.	TGCGCCAGCAGCCGCAGGGGATCAGATGGCCACACCTTC	CASSRRGSDGHTF
.	TRBV27	TRBJ1-1	.	TGTGCCAGCCTACTTAAAGCGTCCGGGACACCTTACACTGAAGCTTTCTTT	CASLLKASGTPYTEAFF
.	TRBV11-2	TRBJ1-2	.	TGTGCCAGCAGCCCCGGAGTGCAATATGGCTACACCTTC	CASSPGVQYGYTF
TRBD1	TRBV30	TRBJ1-1	once	TGTGCCTGGAGACCAGACAGGGGGAACACTGAAGCTTTCTTT	CAWRPDRGNTEAFF
.	TRBV19	TRBJ1-1	.	TGTGCCAGTAGTATAGATCGGGTTGCTGAAGCTTTCTTT	CASSIDRVAEAFF
TRBD2	TRBV27	TRBJ2-1	.	TGTGCCAGCTTCCCGAGACTAGCAGGTCGCGATGAGCAGTTCTTC	CASFPRLAGRDEQFF
.	TRBV28	TRBJ2-7	.	TGTGCCAGCAGTTTAATATTTGGCGGCGAGCAGTACTTC	CASSLIFGGEQYF
.	TRBV5-6	TRBJ1-3	.	TGTGCCAGCAGAAAAGACAGGAATCCCGGAAACACCATATATTTT	CASRKDRNPGNTIYF
.	TRBV6-4	TRBJ1-1	.	TGTGCCAGCAGTGACAAGCCGTTTCGGGGGGGAGTGAACACTGAAGCTTTCTTT	CASSDKPFRGGVNTEAFF
.	TRBV5-4	TRBJ2-3	.	TGTGCCAGCAGCTTTATTTCTCGGGGTGCCATCCGTACGCAGTATTTT	CASSFISRGAIRTQYF
.	TRBV27	TRBJ2-7	.	TGTGCCAGCAGTTTATCGAGTGCTTCCAATCACCCCTACGAGCAGTACTTC	CASSLSSASNHPYEQYF
.	TRBV19	TRBJ1-2	.	TGTGCCAGTAGTATAGTCGCACAGTCGGGCTACACCTTC	CASSIVAQSGYTF
TRBD1	TRBV6-6	TRBJ1-5	.	TGTGCCAGCAGTTACGGCCAGGGGGAACAGCCCCAGCATTTT	CASSYGQGEQPQHF
.	TRBV6-1	TRBJ2-7	.	TGTGCCAGCAGTGAGGGTCCACAGGGTCTCCCCTACGAGCAGTACTTC	CASSEGPQGLPYEQYF
TRBD1	TRBV2	TRBJ1-5	.	TGTGCCAGCAGCCCGGGACAGGGGGCACAGCCCCAGCATTTT	CASSPGQGAQPQHF
TRBD2	TRBV7-8	TRBJ2-7	.	TGTGCCAGCAGCACCCGACTAGCGGACGAGCAGTACTTC	CASSTRLADEQYF
.	TRBV30	TRBJ1-4	few	TGTGCCGGCAAGGGGGGGGATAATGAAAAACTGTTTTTT	CAGKGGDNEKLFF
.	TRBV30	TRBJ2-3	.	TGTGCCTGGAGTGTATGGCCCACAGATACGCAGTATTTT	CAWSVWPTDTQYF
.	TRBV28	TRBJ1-1	few	TGTGCCAGCAGCTCAACCAGGAACACTGAAGCTTTCTTT	CASSSTRNTEAFF
.	TRBV18	TRBJ1-1	.	TGTGCCAGCTCAGTACGTGGGTGGGGAGACACTGAAGCTTTCTTT	CASSVRGWGDTEAFF
TRBD1	TRBV7-9	TRBJ1-5	.	TGTGCCAGCAGTCGGACAGGGGGCGGCAATCAGCCCCAGCATTTT	CASSRTGGGNQPQHF
.	TRBV13	TRBJ1-5	.	TGTGCCAGCAGCTTACAGGGAGGGGGTCAGCCCCAGCATTTT	CASSLQGGGQPQHF
.	TRBV5-1	TRBJ2-3	.	TGCGCCAGCAGCCTCCCAGCGGACCGCACAGATACGCAGTATTTT	CASSLPADRTDTQYF
.	TRBV11-3	TRBJ1-2	.	TGTGCCAGCAGCCCAGTCCGTTCTTGGCATGGCTACACCTTC	CASSPVRSWHGYTF
.	TRBV21-1	TRBJ2-5	.	TGTGCCAGCAGCTCCGCGGGGTTACAAGAGACCCAGTACTTC	CASSSAGLQETQYF
.	TRBV10-1	TRBJ2-1	.	TGCGCCATCAGTTGGCTAGCGCGCAATGAGCAGTTCTTC	CAISWLARNEQFF